These 25 T cell receptor beta chains originate from one sample sequenced in a study of shared clonotypes between healthy human individuals (dated by TCRdb to 2020 to 2021). The method was the immunoSEQ multiplex PCR assay. TCRdb obtained this table from immuneACCESS and retained in-frame rearrangements with V and J assigned. These tables miss some clones; where compared with another copy, unresolved V genes account for less than half of the shortfall, and the remainder is unexplained. The sample has approximately 1,500,000 clones on record, under 99% of them singletons. Around 0.45% of the sample belongs to the ten largest clones. The sequenced sample was naive CD4+ T cells sorted from blood. Read against the paper, the sample's cell subset or site label means: CD45RA+ positively selected. Receptors originate from a man aged 30 to 39 in good health.

The rearrangement links TRBV28 to TRBJ1-4; possible D gene TRBD1, 6 bases. This CDR3 contains 14 residues. Per germline, CDR1 MDHEN and CDR2 SYDVKM. The V end was cut by 5 bases, the J end by 5 bases, with 12 bases between. The CDR3 DNA reads TGTGCCAGCAGTCTAAGGGGGACAAATGAAAAACTGTTTTTT. Protein sequence: CASSLRGTNEKLFF.

This rearrangement joins TRBV19 to TRBJ1-3; D is ambiguous. The CDR3 is made up of 13 amino acids. CDR1 LNHDA and CDR2 SQIVND come from the germline V gene (reference sequence). V shed 7 bases and J shed 0 bases, with 7 bases lying between them. CDR3 in amino acids: CASTQDSGNTIYF. CDR3 sequence (DNA): TGTGCCAGTACGCAGGACTCTGGAAACACCATATATTTT.

A word on this clone: Other DNA sequences within the sample encode an identical CDR3. The chain has TRBV9 and TRBJ2-6; D remains unclear. This CDR3 has 13 residues. V was cut by 2 bases and J by 2 bases, with 2 bases left in between. From germline, CDR1 is SGDLS and CDR2 YYNGEE. CDR3 sequence reads: CASSVTGANVLTF. DNA of the CDR3: TGTGCCAGCAGCGTTACTGGGGCCAACGTCCTGACTTTC.

The V gene is TRBV7-8, the J gene TRBJ1-5, with 10 nucleotides matching TRBD1. This CDR3 contains 14 residues. With 6 bases clipped from V and 7 bases from J, the junction kept 6 bases outside the gene matches. Germline CDR1 reads SGHVS; CDR2 reads FQNEAQ. CDR3 protein: CASSYDRGHQPQHF. The CDR3 coding sequence is TGTGCCAGCAGTTACGACAGGGGGCACCAGCCCCAGCATTTT.

This chain uses TRBV29-1 with TRBJ2-5; no firm D call. CDR1 and CDR2 (germline): SQVTM, ANQGSEA. This CDR3 is 13 amino acids long. Trimming removed 0 bases at V and 4 bases at J, with 9 bases between. CDR3 protein: CSVEDTNTETQYF. The CDR3 DNA sequence: TGCAGCGTTGAAGACACAAATACAGAGACCCAGTACTTC.

This chain links TRBV20-1 with TRBJ1-2, with a weak D call TRBD1 (6 bases). CDR3 length equals 8 residues. Germline V gene data show CDR1 as DFQATT and CDR2 as SNEGSKA (reference sequence). The CDR3 sequence is CRGGGYTF. CDR3 DNA sequence: TGCAGAGGGGGTGGCTACACCTTC.

The rearrangement joins TRBV5-4 to TRBJ1-1; the D is unclear. Deletions cut 4 bases from V and 0 bases from J, with 19 bases between. This CDR3 has 17 residues. Germline V CDR1 and CDR2: SGHNT, YYREEE (reference sequence). CDR3 protein: CASSPPSRGMMNTEAFF. In DNA, the CDR3 is TGTGCCAGCAGCCCCCCGTCCCGTGGTATGATGAACACTGAAGCTTTCTTT. Based on the CDR3 plus reference TRBV5-4 and TRBJ1-1, the full variable domain is ETGVTQSPTHLIKTRGQQVTLRCSSQSGHNTVSWYQQALGQGPQFIFQYYREEENGRGNFPPRFSGLQFPNYSSELNVNALELDDSALYLCASSPPSRGMMNTEAFFGQGTRLTVV.

The V and J genes are TRBV6-1 and TRBJ1-2; 10 bases agree with TRBD1. V shed 4 bases and J 8 bases; nucleotides not matched to a gene: 4. CDR3 length equals 13 residues. The germline V gene has CDR1 MNHNS and CDR2 SASEGT. CDR3 protein: CASSADRGRGYTF. Here the CDR3 DNA reads TGTGCCAGCAGTGCCGACAGGGGGCGAGGCTACACCTTC.

The V call is TRBV7-9, the J call TRBJ1-2; maybe TRBD1 (6 bases). V was shortened by 5 bases and J by 6 bases, with 10 bases between the two germline ends. The CDR3 length is 12 residues. Germline V CDR1 and CDR2: SEHNR, FQNEAQ (reference sequence). Here the CDR3 DNA reads TGTGCCAGCAGCCAGGGGCATCATGGCTACACCTTC. This sequence encodes CASSQGHHGYTF.

The chain combines TRBV7-8 with TRBJ1-5; 7 nucleotides agree with TRBD1. The CDR3 loop spans 14 amino acids. Germline V gene data show CDR1 as SGHVS and CDR2 as FQNEAQ. V lost 5 bases and J lost 3; bases outside the gene matches: 4. In DNA form, the CDR3 reads TGTGCCAGCAGCATCGGGACAGTCAATCAGCCCCAGCATTTT. This sequence encodes CASSIGTVNQPQHF.

This clone occurred once. This chain links TRBV5-1 with TRBJ2-6; D may be TRBD1 or TRBD2 (5 bases each). From germline, CDR1 is SGHRS and CDR2 YFSETQ. This CDR3 has 17 amino acids. Trimming pared 1 base from V and 0 bases from J, leaving 11 bases between. CDR3: CASSLFSGSSGANVLTF. DNA for the CDR3: TGCGCCAGCAGCTTGTTTTCAGGGAGCTCTGGGGCCAACGTCCTGACTTTC.

This chain uses TRBV29-1 with TRBJ2-7; possibly TRBD2 for D (6 bases). V was trimmed by 3 bases and J by 2 bases, leaving 11 bases between them. The CDR3 is 13 residues long. Germline CDR1 is SQVTM and CDR2 is ANQGSEA. CDR3 protein: CSVEEGPTYEQYF. CDR3 bases: TGCAGCGTTGAGGAGGGGCCGACCTACGAGCAGTACTTC.

The chain has TRBV7-6 and TRBJ2-7, with D tentatively TRBD1 or TRBD2 (5 bases each). This CDR3 contains 13 residues. Germline V gene data show CDR1 as SGHVS and CDR2 as FNYEAQ. The germline V and J ends were trimmed by 1 base and 9 bases, with 13 bases remaining between them. CDR3 in amino acids: CASSLVEEGPQYF. CDR3 bases: TGTGCCAGCAGCTTAGTGGAAGAGGGACCGCAGTACTTC.

As to this clone: This specimen includes other DNA sequences encoding the same CDR3. As DNA, the CDR3 is TGTGCCAGCAGCTTAAGAGGAACCGGGGAGCTGTTTTTT. Amino acid sequence: CASSLRGTGELFF. The rearrangement links TRBV7-2 to TRBJ2-2, with D uncertain. Per germline, CDR1 SGHTA and CDR2 FQGNSA. The ends were cut back, 2 bases at V and 5 bases at J, with 6 bases in the middle. This CDR3 comprises 13 residues.

The J gene is TRBJ1-1, the V gene TRBV28; 8 positions match TRBD1. The CDR3 is 16 residues long. After removal of 0 bases from V and 5 bases from J, the junction contained 8 bases not matched to a gene. Looked up from germline, CDR1 is MDHEN and CDR2 is SYDVKM. CDR3 sequence: CASSLWSGGAGTEAFF. DNA for the CDR3: TGTGCCAGCAGTTTATGGTCAGGGGGCGCGGGAACTGAAGCTTTCTTT. Full variable domain (remainder filled in from reference TRBV28 and TRBJ1-1): DVKVTQSSRYLVKRTGEKVFLECVQDMDHENMFWYRQDPGLGLRLIYFSYDVKMKEKGDIPEGYSVSREKKERFSLILESASTNQTSMYLCASSLWSGGAGTEAFFGQGTRLTVV.

The V and J genes are TRBV9 and TRBJ2-1; D ambiguous. The CDR3 runs to 14 residues. With 0 bases removed from V and 6 bases from J, the gap between germline ends came to 10 bases. CDR1 is SGDLS, CDR2 YYNGEE, per germline. CDR3 sequence reads: CASSVETWSNEQFF. CDR3 sequence (DNA): TGTGCCAGCAGCGTAGAGACCTGGTCCAATGAGCAGTTCTTC.

V is TRBV20-1 and J is TRBJ1-4; D unresolved. The germline V and J ends were trimmed by 6 bases and 5 bases, with 7 bases remaining between them. CDR1 is DFQATT and CDR2 is SNEGSKA in the germline V gene (reference sequence). This CDR3 is 11 amino acids long. The CDR3, as DNA: TGCAGTGCCCAGGACAATGAAAAACTGTTTTTT. Residues: CSAQDNEKLFF.

The V gene is TRBV2, the J gene TRBJ2-3; possible D gene TRBD2, 5 bases. Trimming took 4 bases from V and 0 from J, leaving 8 bases between them. The CDR3 runs 14 residues. The germline CDR1 and CDR2 sequences are SNHLY and FYNNEI. CDR3 nucleotide sequence: TGTGCCAGCAGTGTTAGCGAAAGCACAGATACGCAGTATTTT. Its protein is CASSVSESTDTQYF. The full variable domain, with the rest looked up from reference TRBV2 and TRBJ2-3, is EPEVTQTPSHQVTQMGQEVILRCVPISNHLYFYWYRQILGQKVEFLVSFYNNEISEKSEIFDDQFSVERPDGSNFTLKIRSTKLEDSAMYFCASSVSESTDTQYFGPGTRLTVL.

The J gene is TRBJ2-1, the V gene TRBV27, with D uncertain. The V and J ends lost 4 bases and 4 bases respectively, with 5 bases between them. The CDR3 contains 12 residues. In germline, CDR1 is MNHEY, CDR2 SMNVEV (reference sequence). DNA of the CDR3: TGTGCCAGCAGTTCCTATTACAATGAGCAGTTCTTC. The encoded protein is CASSSYYNEQFF.

This clone was counted once. The rearrangement joins TRBV27 to TRBJ2-7, with D tentatively TRBD1 (5 bases). The V end was cut by 6 bases, the J end by 7 bases, with 19 bases between. Germline V CDR1 and CDR2: MNHEY, SMNVEV (reference sequence). This CDR3 has 14 amino acids. The CDR3 sequence: CASSRLGHPLEQYF. The CDR3 coding sequence is TGTGCCAGCAGCAGATTAGGACATCCGCTTGAGCAGTACTTC.

This clone was seen only once. The V and J genes are TRBV5-1 and TRBJ2-7; maybe TRBD2 (6 bases). CDR3 length: 16 amino acids. V dropped 2 bases and J dropped 3 bases, with 18 bases sitting between them. Germline V gives CDR1 SGHRS, CDR2 YFSETQ. CDR3 nucleotides: TGCGCCAGCAGCTTCGGGGCCACGCGGGACGGCTACGAGCAGTACTTC. The encoded protein is CASSFGATRDGYEQYF.

This clone was detected only once. The chain carries TRBV7-9 and TRBJ2-5, with 7 nucleotides matching TRBD1. Unmatched junction bases numbered 5, after V lost 0 bases and J lost 4 bases. The CDR3 extends over 15 amino acids. From germline, CDR1 is SEHNR and CDR2 FQNEAQ (reference sequence). CDR3 DNA sequence: TGTGCCAGCAGCTTAGCAGTAGGGGGCGGAGAGACCCAGTACTTC. This translates into CASSLAVGGGETQYF.

V and J are TRBV5-1 and TRBJ1-4; maybe TRBD1 (5 bases). Trimming cost V 4 bases and J 8 bases, with 15 bases left between them. CDR3 length: 14 amino acids. Germline assignment: CDR1 SGHRS and CDR2 YFSETQ. CDR3 nucleotides: TGCGCCAGCAGCCCCCGGGACCCTAGCGAAAAACTGTTTTTT. This codes for CASSPRDPSEKLFF.

V gene TRBV9 combines with J gene TRBJ1-5; D is unresolved. The germline V and J ends were trimmed by 0 bases and 5 bases, with 12 bases remaining between them. Germline V CDR1 and CDR2: SGDLS, YYNGEE. The CDR3 runs 15 residues. CDR3: CASSVAADSHQPQHF. CDR3 nucleotide sequence: TGTGCCAGCAGCGTAGCAGCGGACTCTCATCAGCCCCAGCATTTT. The variable domain in full, with the rest retrieved from reference TRBV9 and TRBJ1-5, is DSGVTQTPKHLITATGQRVTLRCSPRSGDLSVYWYQQSLDQGLQFLIQYYNGEERAKGNILERFSAQQFPDLHSELNLSSLELGDSALYFCASSVAADSHQPQHFGDGTRLSIL.

This chain joins TRBV9 and TRBJ1-3; possible D gene TRBD1, 6 bases. The germline V gene encodes CDR1 SGDLS and CDR2 YYNGEE. The V end was cut by 3 bases, the J end by 3 bases, with 19 bases between. This CDR3 spans 17 amino acids. Written as DNA, the CDR3 is TGTGCCAGCAGCGCCGAATTTACAGGGTACCTTGGAAACACCATATATTTT. Translating gives CASSAEFTGYLGNTIYF.